One T cell receptor beta chain is described in this entry. Per the study methods: Amplifying reference gene primers gave estimates of nucleated cell counts. Clones were sequenced by immunoSEQ multiplex PCR, and TCRdb holds only the in-frame ones, with some missing. D and trimming were read from the DNA, whereas the V and J calls and clone size are those reported in that table. The sample shows roughly 230,000 clones, just under 85% of them seen only once. The data were taken from a study of blood T cell repertoires in COVID-19. Study-level background: Acute-phase and convalescent COVID-19 samples originated in the United States, Italy and Spain. Sample material is recorded as cDNA or gDNA derived from T cells, B-cell-depleted T cells, or PBMCs.

This CDR3 has 16 amino acids. V shed 0 bases, J shed 3 bases, and the junction held 3 bases outside the gene matches. Per the germline V gene, CDR1 is SGHRS and CDR2 is YFSETQ. The specimen was peripheral blood. The chain carries TRBV5-1 and TRBJ2-3; 11 bases match TRBD2. The TCR originated in a man aged 50-59 years with acute or convalescent COVID-19. DNA of the CDR3: TGCGCCAGCAGCTTGGAAACTAGCGGGGGTACAGATACGCAGTATTTT. Translated: CASSLETSGGTDTQYF.